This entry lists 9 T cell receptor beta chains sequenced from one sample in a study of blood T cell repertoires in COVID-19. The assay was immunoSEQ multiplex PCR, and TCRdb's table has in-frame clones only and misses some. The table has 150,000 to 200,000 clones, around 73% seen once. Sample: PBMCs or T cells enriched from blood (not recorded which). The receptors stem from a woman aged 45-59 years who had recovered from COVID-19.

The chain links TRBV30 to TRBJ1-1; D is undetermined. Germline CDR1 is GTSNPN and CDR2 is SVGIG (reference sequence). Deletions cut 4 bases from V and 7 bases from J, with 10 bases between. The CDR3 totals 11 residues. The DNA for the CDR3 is TGTGCCTGGAAGCTACCCCATGAAGCTTTCTTT. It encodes CAWKLPHEAFF.

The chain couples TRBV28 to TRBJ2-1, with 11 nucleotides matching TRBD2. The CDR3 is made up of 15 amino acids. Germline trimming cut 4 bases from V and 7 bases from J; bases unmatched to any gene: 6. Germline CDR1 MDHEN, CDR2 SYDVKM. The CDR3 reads CASSSIAGGKNEQFF. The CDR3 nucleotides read TGTGCCAGCAGTTCGATAGCGGGAGGGAAGAATGAGCAGTTCTTC. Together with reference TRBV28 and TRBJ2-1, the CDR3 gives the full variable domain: DVKVTQSSRYLVKRTGEKVFLECVQDMDHENMFWYRQDPGLGLRLIYFSYDVKMKEKGDIPEGYSVSREKKERFSLILESASTNQTSMYLCASSSIAGGKNEQFFGPGTRLTVL.

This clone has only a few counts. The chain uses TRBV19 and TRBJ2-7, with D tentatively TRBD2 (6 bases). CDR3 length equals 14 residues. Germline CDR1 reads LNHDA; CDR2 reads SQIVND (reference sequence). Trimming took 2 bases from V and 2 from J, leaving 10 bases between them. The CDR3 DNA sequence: TGTGCCAGTAGTATAATCGGGAGAGCCTACGAGCAGTACTTC. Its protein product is CASSIIGRAYEQYF.

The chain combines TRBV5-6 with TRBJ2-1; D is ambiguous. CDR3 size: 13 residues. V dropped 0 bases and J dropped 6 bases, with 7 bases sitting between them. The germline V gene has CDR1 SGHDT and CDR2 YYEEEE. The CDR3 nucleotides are TGTGCCAGCAGCTTGGCTTACAGCAATGAGCAGTTCTTC. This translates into CASSLAYSNEQFF.

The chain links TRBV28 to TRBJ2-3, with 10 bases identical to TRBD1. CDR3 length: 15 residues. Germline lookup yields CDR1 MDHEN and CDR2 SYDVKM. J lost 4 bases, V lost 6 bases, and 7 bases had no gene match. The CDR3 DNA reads TGTGCCAGCAGAATCCGGGACAGGGGCCCAGATACGCAGTATTTT. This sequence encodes CASRIRDRGPDTQYF.

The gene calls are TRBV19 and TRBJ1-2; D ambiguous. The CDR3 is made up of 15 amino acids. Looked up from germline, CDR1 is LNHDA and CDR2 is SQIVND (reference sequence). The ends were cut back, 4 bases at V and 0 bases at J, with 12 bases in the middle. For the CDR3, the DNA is TGTGCCAGTAGTACAATAGTTACAGCTAACTATGGCTACACCTTC. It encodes CASSTIVTANYGYTF.

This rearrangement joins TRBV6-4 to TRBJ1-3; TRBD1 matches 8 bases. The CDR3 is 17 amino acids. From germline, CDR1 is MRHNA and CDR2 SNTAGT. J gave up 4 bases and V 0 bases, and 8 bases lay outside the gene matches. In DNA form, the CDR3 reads TGTGCCAGCAGTGACTCGAAGTCAGGGGGCGAAGGAAACACCATATATTTT. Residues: CASSDSKSGGEGNTIYF.

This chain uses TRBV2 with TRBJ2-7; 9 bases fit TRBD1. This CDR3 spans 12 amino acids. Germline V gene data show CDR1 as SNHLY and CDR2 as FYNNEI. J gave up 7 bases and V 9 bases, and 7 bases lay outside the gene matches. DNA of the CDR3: TGTGCCAGGGGACAGGGAAATGGAGAGCAGTACTTC. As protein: CARGQGNGEQYF. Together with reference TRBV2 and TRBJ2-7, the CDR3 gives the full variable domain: EPEVTQTPSHQVTQMGQEVILRCVPISNHLYFYWYRQILGQKVEFLVSFYNNEISEKSEIFDDQFSVERPDGSNFTLKIRSTKLEDSAMYFCARGQGNGEQYFGPGTRLTVT.

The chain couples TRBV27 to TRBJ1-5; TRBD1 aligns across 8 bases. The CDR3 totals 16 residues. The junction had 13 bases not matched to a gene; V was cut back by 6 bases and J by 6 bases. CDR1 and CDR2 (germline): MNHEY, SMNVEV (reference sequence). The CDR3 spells CASSKILGQGVQPQHF. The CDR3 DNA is TGTGCCAGCAGCAAAATTCTCGGACAGGGCGTTCAGCCCCAGCATTTT.